This T cell receptor (beta chain) was retrieved from a study of blood T cells in healthy people across ages. The people who gave samples were healthy Caucasians from Russia, aged roughly 6 to 90. Total RNA, at least 6 micrograms per sample, was extracted from PBMCs. For the second PCR, which ran for about 6 to 11 cycles, a sample-barcoded 5' primer and a J-beta primer mix were used. Via MiXCR, TCRdb re-called the 5' RACE reads, giving one row per CDR3 protein. The repertoire holds around 1,800,000 distinct CDR3 sequences, with about 39% as singletons. The CDR3 totals 16 residues. The germline CDR1 and CDR2 sequences are SGHRS and YFSETQ. Trimming took 4 bases from V and 7 from J, leaving 21 bases between them.

The V and J genes are TRBV5-1 and TRBJ2-1; D is perhaps TRBD1 (5 bases). This TCR was recovered from a human donor in good health. Sequencing input: blood. This chain's CDR3 is CASSGSDSLAWNEQFF. In DNA, the CDR3 is TGCGCCAGCAGCGGCTCTGACAGTTTAGCTTGGAATGAGCAGTTCTTC.